This entry features one T cell receptor beta chain sequence. This clonotype was recorded a few times. Its cognate antigen has yet to be identified. It has no much larger one-base neighbor in the sample; base qualities were not kept. These data are taken from a study of T cells after yellow fever vaccination (dated by TCRdb to the late 2010s). Background for the entire study: The SMART-Seq v4 Ultra Low Input RNA kit was used to prepare libraries from fractions with low cell numbers. Two healthy male donors, one aged 18 to 30 and one aged 30 to 39 years, were included in the cohort. Bulk TCR alpha and beta repertoires were sequenced longitudinally to track T-cell clones before and after primary and booster YFV17D yellow fever vaccination. Blood was collected at multiple timepoints before and after primary and secondary immunization, and bulk PBMC replicates and cell subsets were isolated.

This specimen's treatment or condition label, per the study, means: live attenuated yellow fever vaccine strain. At every blood-draw timepoint, two biological replicates of bulk PBMCs were collected. A standard Ficoll-Paque protocol was used to isolate PBMCs from peripheral blood. RNA was extracted with TriZol from bulk PBMCs, CD4 and CD8 fractions, and dextramer-positive and dextramer-negative fractions. From the germline V gene, CDR1 is KGHDR and CDR2 is SFDVKD. V ends up 6 bases short and J 0 bases short, with an unmatched junction base count of 10. Inclusive of the bounding cysteine and phenylalanine, the CDR3 is 17 residues long. Here the CDR3 DNA is all that survives: 51 bases in frame from base 1. Summary of the overall study and its limitations: Compared with the primary T-cell response, the secondary T-cell response was weaker but faster, peaking on day 5 rather than day 15. Most clones expanded after primary vaccination (about 96% of CD4 and 80% to 90% of CD8) were re-detected after the booster, suggesting that broad memory maintenance occurred. A small fraction of clonotypes appeared in both the CD4 and CD8 compartments, likely as a result of convergent recombination. Computational filtering was needed because FACS-sorted repertoires could contain abundant contaminating clonotypes from the bulk population. Because the study included only two donors, the extent to which the findings can be generalized is limited.

TCR cDNA was synthesized by 5'RACE template switching, which introduced a universal primer site and unique molecular identifiers. Priming for cDNA synthesis came from both the TCR alpha and TCR beta constant segments. Library amplification used two PCR steps, and the second PCR step added sample barcodes and sequencing adapters. Sequencing of libraries was done on Illumina HiSeq 2500 (2x100 bp) or NovaSeq (2x150 bp). In the paper's pipeline: Demultiplexing of reads and collapsing into UMI consensus sequences were performed with MIGEC, and V(D)J alignment was carried out with MiXCR. Vaccine-responding clonotypes were identified with edgeR using replicate PBMC samples, with FDR below 0.01 and a log2 fold change above 5 up to day 15 being required. Bulk clonotypes were assigned CD4 or CD8 identity according to which sequenced CD4 or CD8 repertoire held them at higher abundance. The public reads were quality trimmed at Q25 with fastp and then assembled into clones with MiXCR by TCRdb, keeping productive beta chains. All rows with the same CDR3 protein become a single entry with the most common DNA and genes. The V and J calls come from TCRdb's annotation, not from the publication. This sample comprises some 670,000 distinct CDR3 sequences, approximately 13% of them detected only once. The ten largest clones represent 14% to 15% of the sample.

Source: PBMCs, taken on the day of the yellow fever booster vaccination. The sequence came from a man aged 30-40 years who received the YFV17D yellow fever vaccine. This chain is built from TRBV24-1 and TRBJ2-3; 8 of the junction bases match TRBD1. The sequenced DNA: TGTGCCACCAGTTATTCAGGGGGCGCGGCAAGCACAGATACGCAGTATTTT. Its translation is CATSYSGGAASTDTQYF.